This T cell receptor beta chain was sequenced during a study of blood T cell repertoires in COVID-19 (dated by TCRdb to 2020 to 2021). For context, the study as a whole: The collaborator samples originated in the United States, Italy and Spain and spanned the acute and convalescent phases of COVID-19. The prospective study material was composed of cDNA or gDNA derived from T cells, B-cell-depleted T cells, or PBMCs. The dataset comprised deeply sampled blood TCRbeta repertoires from subjects exposed to, actively infected with, or recovered from COVID-19. The repertoires were made available in a free public database intended to serve as a resource for research on the immune response to SARS-CoV-2. Samples were obtained from the ongoing ImmuneRACE study (first 160 participants) and from some 1,300 subjects provided by 6 global collaborators. Sample metadata almost always included a de-identified subject ID, COVID-19 status, age in years and sex. HLA class I and class II types, where available, came from metadata supplied by the sample provider rather than from assay-based typing. Paper-wide results and their limitations: The quantity of clinical and demographic metadata differed by source and by participant and was supplied without curation.

A word on this clone: It has no known antigen specificity. Base qualities are not at hand, and no much larger clone is one base apart.

From the cysteine up to the phenylalanine, the CDR3 has a length of 18 residues. Only CDR3 DNA remains: 54 bases, in frame from the first base. According to the germline V gene (reference sequence), CDR1 reads GTSNPN and CDR2 reads SVGIG. Trimming takes 6 bases off V and 2 bases off J; junction bases not matched to a gene: 18. TCRbeta CDR3 regions were amplified from genomic DNA by means of the immunoSEQ Assay, a bias-controlled multiplex PCR. The study's processing was this. Within the assay, amplification of reference gene primers was used to estimate how many nucleated cells each sample contained. To quantify the absolute abundance of each unique TCRbeta CDR3 rearrangement, sequence reads were collapsed and filtered. For each sample, productive Simpson clonality was calculated by taking the square root of Simpson's diversity index across productive rearrangements. This is the immuneACCESS table as TCRdb keeps it, with only in-frame sequences that have V and J called. A part of the clones is gone; compared with another copy, unresolved V genes explain less than half, and the rest is unexplained. V, J and clone size reflect that table, while D and trimming were determined from the DNA. The sample includes more than 150,000 clones, with about 84% observed a single time. Of the sample, roughly 6.3% is held by the ten largest clones.

Each collaborating institution followed its own protocols to collect whole blood in K2EDTA tubes. For TCRbeta analysis, collaborators shipped samples as frozen whole blood, isolated PBMCs, or DNA extracted from either of those sample types. The sequenced sample consisted of peripheral blood. The chain is encoded by TRBV30 joined to TRBJ1-5; 8 nucleotides in the junction match TRBD1. The source is a human donor in a cohort sampled during active COVID-19. The CDR3 here reads CACSWTEDRETGNQPQHF. The bases read TGTGCCTGCTCATGGACTGAGGACAGGGAAACGGGCAATCAGCCCCAGCATTTT.